These 32 T cell receptor beta chains were all obtained from the same sample, sequenced in a study of cytomegalovirus exposure and HLA in healthy donors. 13 Jbeta primers and 60 Vbeta primers were used for the PCR. The assay was immunoSEQ multiplex PCR, and TCRdb's table has in-frame clones only and misses some. The sample lists about 110,000 clones, 69% occurring once. Sequencing input: PBMCs. Receptors originate from a woman in her 70s in good health and CMV-seropositive.

The J gene is TRBJ2-3, the V gene TRBV7-3; 7 bases are a match to TRBD2. The CDR3 loop spans 14 amino acids. Germline CDR1 SGHTA, CDR2 FQGTGA. J gave up 2 bases and V 4 bases, and 3 bases lay outside the gene matches. This CDR3 is CASSSRDYTDTQYF. For the CDR3, the DNA is TGTGCCAGCAGCTCCAGGGACTACACAGATACGCAGTATTTT.

The chain employs TRBV6-5 and TRBJ1-4; the match to TRBD1 covers 7 bases. This CDR3 is built from 14 residues. CDR1 is MNHEY and CDR2 is SVGAGI in the germline V gene. V trimming: 6 bases; J trimming: 3 bases; junction bases outside the gene matches: 4. The CDR3 loop reads CASRPTGPNEKLFF. Here the CDR3 DNA reads TGTGCCAGCAGGCCGACAGGGCCTAATGAAAAACTGTTTTTT.

The chain joins TRBV23-1 to TRBJ2-7; TRBD1 matches at 7 bases. TRBV23-1 is given ORF status, its function remaining uncertain. The CDR3 extends over 13 amino acids. J lost 6 bases, V lost 4 bases, and 6 bases had no gene match. The CDR3, as DNA: TGCGCCAGCAGTCCAAGACAGGGTTGCGAGCAGTACTTC. This gives the protein CASSPRQGCEQYF.

This clone was seen only a few times. Other DNA variants within this sample encode the same CDR3. This sequence joins TRBV9 and TRBJ2-5; 14 bases fit TRBD2. V gave up 4 bases and J gave up 1 base; unmatched junction bases: 3. The CDR3 length is 16 residues. Germline loops: CDR1 SGDLS, CDR2 YYNGEE. CDR3 loop: CASSNGLAGGQETQYF. The CDR3 nucleotides are TGTGCCAGCAGCAATGGACTAGCGGGGGGCCAAGAGACCCAGTACTTC.

The rearrangement joins TRBV4-1 to TRBJ2-5, with TRBD1 matching over 8 bases. V gave up 4 bases and J gave up 5 bases; unmatched junction bases: 9. Germline assignment: CDR1 MGHRA and CDR2 YSYEKL. The CDR3 contains 15 residues. Here the CDR3 DNA reads TGCGCCAGCAGCCCAGGGTCAGGGGGCCTGGAGACCCAGTACTTC. Translated: CASSPGSGGLETQYF.

There are a few counts of this clone. The J gene is TRBJ2-1, the V gene TRBV5-1; 9 bases line up with TRBD1. The CDR3 contains 16 residues. Germline V gene lookup returns CDR1 SGHRS and CDR2 YFSETQ. The V and J ends lost 3 bases and 8 bases, in that order; junction bases with no gene match: 12. DNA of the CDR3: TGCGCCAGCAGCTACTCCCGCCTGACAGGGGGGGATGAGCAGTTCTTC. Protein sequence: CASSYSRLTGGDEQFF.

The chain is built from TRBV7-2 and TRBJ2-7; TRBD1 agrees at 7 bases. The V gene end was trimmed by 1 base and the J gene end by 3 bases; junction bases not matched to a gene: 6. This CDR3 is 15 amino acids long. Per the germline V gene, CDR1 is SGHTA and CDR2 is FQGNSA. For the CDR3, the DNA is TGTGCCAGCAGCTTAGAGGCAGGGGGTTACTACGAGCAGTACTTC. It yields the protein CASSLEAGGYYEQYF.

The chain recombines TRBV7-9 with TRBJ2-1, with 8 bases matching TRBD2. This CDR3 is built from 15 residues. Losses at the gene ends were 5 bases for V and 6 bases for J; bases not matched to a gene: 9. Germline values: CDR1 SEHNR, CDR2 FQNEAQ (reference sequence). In DNA, the CDR3 is TGTGCCAGCAGCCCCTCTAGCGGGCTAAGCAATGAGCAGTTCTTC. Translation gives CASSPSSGLSNEQFF.

Details on this clone: The sample has other DNA sequences that encode this CDR3 too. V is TRBV30 and J is TRBJ1-1, with D hard to call. CDR3 size: 13 residues. Germline V gives CDR1 GTSNPN, CDR2 SVGIG (reference sequence). V lost 0 bases and J lost 2, with 7 bases in between. In DNA form, the CDR3 reads TGTGCCTGGAGTGTACTAAGAAACACTGAAGCTTTCTTT. Its translation is CAWSVLRNTEAFF.

The rearrangement uses TRBV29-1 and TRBJ2-1, with unresolved D. Germline CDR1 and CDR2: SQVTM and ANQGSEA. V lost 2 bases and J lost 8, with 16 bases in between. The CDR3 runs 14 residues. CDR3 protein: CSVEPAPTLDEQFF. The CDR3 coding sequence is TGCAGCGTTGAACCGGCCCCGACTTTGGATGAGCAGTTCTTC.

The chain recombines TRBV6-4 with TRBJ1-2, with D unresolved. Germline CDR1 and CDR2: MRHNA and SNTAGT. V lost 2 bases and J lost 6, with 7 bases in between. The CDR3 is 12 amino acids. In DNA, the CDR3 is TGTGCCAGCAGTGACCCTATTCATGGCTACACCTTC. It is translated as CASSDPIHGYTF.

The table lists this clone with a few counts. The V call is TRBV10-3, the J call TRBJ1-2, with 8 positions matching TRBD1. CDR1 and CDR2 (germline): ENHRY, SYGVKD. Trimming cost V 4 bases and J 4 bases; bases outside gene matches: 5. The CDR3 is 14 residues long. CDR3 sequence reads: CAISGDRIGYGYTF. The CDR3 DNA follows: TGTGCCATCAGTGGGGACAGGATCGGCTATGGCTACACCTTC.

CDR3 sequence: CAWSLLLYTDTQYF. CDR3 bases: TGTGCCTGGAGTTTGCTTCTCTACACAGATACGCAGTATTTT. The rearrangement joins TRBV30 to TRBJ2-3; D call uncertain. The CDR3 length is 14 residues. Deletions cut 2 bases from V and 2 bases from J, with 11 bases between. Per germline, CDR1 GTSNPN and CDR2 SVGIG (reference sequence).

The chain couples TRBV29-1 to TRBJ1-3; 9 bases match TRBD1. Germline V gives CDR1 SQVTM, CDR2 ANQGSEA. The CDR3 contains 13 residues. Trimming cost V 6 bases and J 5 bases; bases outside gene matches: 5. The CDR3 region is CSVSDRGRNTIYF. The CDR3 coding sequence is TGCAGCGTCTCCGACAGGGGGAGAAACACCATATATTTT.

The sample holds a few counts of this clone. The rearrangement links TRBV2 to TRBJ1-2; D possibly corresponds to TRBD1 (6 bases). The V and J ends lost 4 bases and 7 bases respectively, with 16 bases between them. CDR3 length: 14 residues. Germline V gives CDR1 SNHLY, CDR2 FYNNEI. This chain's CDR3 is CASSAGQTFGGYTF. In DNA form, the CDR3 reads TGTGCCAGCAGTGCCGGACAGACGTTCGGTGGCTACACCTTC.

In nucleotides, the CDR3 is TGTGCCAGCAGTTCTAGCGGGGGACTCACAGATACGCAGTATTTT. This gives the protein CASSSSGGLTDTQYF. The chain uses TRBV6-1 and TRBJ2-3; 10 bases map to TRBD2. CDR3 size: 15 residues. Germline CDR1 reads MNHNS; CDR2 reads SASEGT. The junction had 4 bases not matched to a gene; V was cut back by 5 bases and J by 2 bases.

The chain has TRBV18 and TRBJ1-1; 9 bases line up with TRBD1. CDR3 length: 14 residues. The V segment lost 5 bases and the J segment 1 base; nucleotides outside the gene matches: 2. Germline values: CDR1 KGHSH, CDR2 LQKENI. CDR3 protein: CASSGQGSNTEAFF. DNA of the CDR3: TGTGCCAGCTCAGGACAGGGGTCGAACACTGAAGCTTTCTTT.

The chain links TRBV29-1 to TRBJ2-6, with 9 bases aligning to TRBD2. Germline lookup yields CDR1 SQVTM and CDR2 ANQGSEA. V lost 4 bases to trimming and J lost 4 bases; unmatched junction nucleotides: 5. The CDR3 sequence is 15 residues long. This CDR3 reads CSVGGGDRGANVLTF. The CDR3 region has the DNA TGCAGCGTTGGCGGGGGGGATAGAGGGGCCAACGTCCTGACTTTC.

This chain joins TRBV6-5 and TRBJ1-2, with 7 nucleotides matching TRBD1. This CDR3 comprises 15 residues. V gave up 6 bases and J gave up 3 bases; unmatched junction bases: 10. CDR1 is MNHEY and CDR2 is SVGAGI in the germline V gene. CDR3 sequence (DNA): TGTGCCAGCAGAAACCGACAGGGCTCTCACTATGGCTACACCTTC. It encodes CASRNRQGSHYGYTF.

This clone has only one observation. The chain links TRBV30 to TRBJ2-1; 10 bases are a match to TRBD2. Unmatched junction bases numbered 5, after V lost 4 bases and J lost 5 bases. Per the germline V gene, CDR1 is GTSNPN and CDR2 is SVGIG (reference sequence). This CDR3 region has 14 residues. CDR3 sequence: CAWTGLAINNEQFF. For the CDR3, the DNA is TGTGCCTGGACGGGACTAGCGATCAACAATGAGCAGTTCTTC. Filled out from reference TRBV30 and TRBJ2-1, the complete variable domain reads SQTIHQWPATLVQPVGSPLSLECTVEGTSNPNLYWYRQAAGRGLQLLFYSVGIGQISSEVPQNLSASRPQDRQFILSSKKLLLSDSGFYLCAWTGLAINNEQFFGPGTRLTVL.

This clone was observed a single time. V usage is TRBV6-1 and J usage is TRBJ1-5, with TRBD1 as a possible D gene (5 bases). The germline V gene encodes CDR1 MNHNS and CDR2 SASEGT. The CDR3 is 16 residues long. Trimming shortened V by 3 bases and J by 4 bases, and 16 bases separated the two germline ends. This CDR3 is CASSEEMGQINQPQHF. Here the CDR3 DNA reads TGTGCCAGCAGTGAGGAAATGGGGCAGATTAATCAGCCCCAGCATTTT.

V usage is TRBV15 and J usage is TRBJ1-2; D is ambiguous. CDR1 is LNHNV and CDR2 is YYDKDF in the germline V gene (reference sequence). The CDR3 has 14 residues. CDR3 sequence: CAKPEGLLGYGYTF. The CDR3, as DNA: TGTGCTAAACCAGAGGGCCTCCTTGGCTATGGCTACACCTTC. Based on the CDR3 plus reference TRBV15 and TRBJ1-2, the full variable domain is DAMVIQNPRYQVTQFGKPVTLSCSQTLNHNVMYWYQQKSSQAPKLLFHYYDKDFNNEADTPDNFQSRRPNTSFCFLDIRSPGLGDTAMYLCAKPEGLLGYGYTFGSGTRLTVV.

A few counts support this clone. The same CDR3 arises from other DNA sequences in this sample as well. The chain is built from TRBV7-2 and TRBJ1-2; D remains ambiguous. This CDR3 has 13 residues. Per the germline V gene, CDR1 is SGHTA and CDR2 is FQGNSA. V lost 0 bases and J lost 4, with 6 bases in between. The CDR3: CASSLAEVYGYTF. CDR3 nucleotide sequence: TGTGCCAGCAGCTTAGCTGAGGTCTATGGCTACACCTTC.

The genes are TRBV6-4 and TRBJ2-5, with TRBD2 matching 10 bases. Germline V gene sequence: CDR1 MRHNA, CDR2 SNTAGT. Losses at the gene ends were 5 bases for V and 2 bases for J; bases not matched to a gene: 11. This CDR3 is built from 17 residues. CDR3 in DNA: TGTGCCAGCAGTCCCGGTATCCTAGCGGGGGAACAAGAGACCCAGTACTTC. Protein: CASSPGILAGEQETQYF.

The V gene is TRBV6-6, the J gene TRBJ1-1; no definite D call. There are 13 residues in the CDR3. V was trimmed by 8 bases and J by 0 bases, leaving 10 bases between them. Per germline, CDR1 MNHNY and CDR2 SVGAGI (reference sequence). CDR3 protein: CASLADMNTEAFF. The CDR3, as DNA: TGTGCCAGCCTAGCCGATATGAACACTGAAGCTTTCTTT.

This chain uses TRBV19 with TRBJ1-2; 10 bases are a match to TRBD1. The germline V gene has CDR1 LNHDA and CDR2 SQIVND (reference sequence). V shed 3 bases, J shed 2 bases, and the junction held 6 bases outside the gene matches. The CDR3 runs to 16 residues. Written as DNA, the CDR3 is TGTGCCAGTAGTATCGGACAGGGGGTGAGCAACTATGGCTACACCTTC. This codes for CASSIGQGVSNYGYTF.

The chain has TRBV6-1 and TRBJ2-5, with 8 bases lining up with TRBD1. CDR1 and CDR2 (germline): MNHNS, SASEGT. V lost 3 bases, J lost 4 bases, and 1 base stayed unmatched. The CDR3 covers 13 residues. This CDR3 reads CASSDQGAETQYF. In nucleotides, the CDR3 is TGTGCCAGCAGTGACCAGGGGGCAGAGACCCAGTACTTC.

V gene TRBV6-5 combines with J gene TRBJ1-2; D gene unclear. The CDR3 length is 13 residues. Germline V CDR1 and CDR2: MNHEY, SVGAGI. Trimming removed 7 bases at V and 4 bases at J, with 13 bases between. Here the CDR3 reads CASTSLVGYGYTF. The CDR3 DNA follows: TGTGCCAGCACCTCCCTGGTCGGCTATGGCTACACCTTC.

The V and J genes are TRBV5-8 and TRBJ2-5; 7 bases are shared with TRBD2. J lost 4 bases, V lost 5 bases, and 8 bases had no gene match. This CDR3 has 14 residues. The germline V gene encodes CDR1 SGHTS and CDR2 YDEGEE. CDR3 sequence reads: CASSFLRGRETQYF. In DNA form, the CDR3 reads TGTGCCAGCAGTTTTCTGCGGGGGAGAGAGACCCAGTACTTC.

V is TRBV4-3 and J is TRBJ2-2; 9 nucleotides align to TRBD1. Germline CDR1 LGHNA, CDR2 YSLEER. The V segment lost 5 bases and the J segment 6 bases; nucleotides outside the gene matches: 10. CDR3 length equals 16 residues. CDR3: CASSNLQGAIAGELFF. CDR3 DNA: TGCGCCAGCAGCAACTTACAGGGGGCGATCGCCGGGGAGCTGTTTTTT.

The chain links TRBV5-1 to TRBJ1-4; 7 nucleotides agree with TRBD1. J lost 0 bases, V lost 0 bases, and 2 bases had no gene match. Germline CDR1 and CDR2: SGHRS and YFSETQ. The CDR3 loop spans 16 amino acids. The CDR3 loop reads CASSLGGTATNEKLFF. The CDR3 region has the DNA TGCGCCAGCAGCTTGGGGGGGACAGCAACTAATGAAAAACTGTTTTTT.

Many counts were recorded for this clone. The rearrangement uses TRBV2 and TRBJ1-5; 7 positions match TRBD1. The CDR3 covers 15 residues. Germline V gives CDR1 SNHLY, CDR2 FYNNEI. Germline trimming cut 6 bases from V and 6 bases from J; bases unmatched to any gene: 11. Here the CDR3 DNA reads TGTGCCAGCAGCCTTTTAGAGGGGGCGGGTCAGCCCCAGCATTTT. This translates into CASSLLEGAGQPQHF.